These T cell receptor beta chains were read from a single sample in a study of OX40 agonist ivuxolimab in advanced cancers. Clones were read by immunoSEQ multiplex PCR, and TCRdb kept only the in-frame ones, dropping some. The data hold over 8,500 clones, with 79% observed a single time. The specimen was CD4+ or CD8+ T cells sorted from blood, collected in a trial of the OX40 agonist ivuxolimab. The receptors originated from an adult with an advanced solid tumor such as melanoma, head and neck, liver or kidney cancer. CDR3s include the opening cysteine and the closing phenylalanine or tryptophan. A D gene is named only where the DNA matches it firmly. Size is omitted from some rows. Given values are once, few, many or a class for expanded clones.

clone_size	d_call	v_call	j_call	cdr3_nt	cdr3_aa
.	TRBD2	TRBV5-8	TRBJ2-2	TGTGCCAGCAGCTTGCGGACTCGCGGGAGGGCCGGCGGGGAGCTGTTTTTT	CASSLRTRGRAGGELFF
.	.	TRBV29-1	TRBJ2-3	TGCAGCACTCCGGGACCTAAAGATACGCAGTATTTT	CSTPGPKDTQYF
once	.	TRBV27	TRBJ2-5	TGTGCCAGCAGTTTAACGTTGGGGCTAACAGAGACCCAGTACTTC	CASSLTLGLTETQYF
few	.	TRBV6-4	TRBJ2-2	TGTGCCAGCAGTGATTCTTCGAACACCGGGGAGCTGTTTTTT	CASSDSSNTGELFF
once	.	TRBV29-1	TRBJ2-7	TGCAGCGCCATAGACGGAAGGCAGTACTACGAGCAGTACTTC	CSAIDGRQYYEQYF
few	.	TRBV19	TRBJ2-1	TGTGCCAGTAGTCTGGGGGGCTCCTACAATGAGCAGTTCTTC	CASSLGGSYNEQFF
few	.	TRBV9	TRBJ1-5	TGTGCCAGCAGCGTAGCGGCAGGGCGGCAGCCCCAGCATTTT	CASSVAAGRQPQHF
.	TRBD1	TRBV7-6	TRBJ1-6	TGTGCCAGCAGCTGGACAGGTCCTAATTCACCCCTCCACTTT	CASSWTGPNSPLHF
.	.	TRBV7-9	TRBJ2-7	TGTGCCAGCAGCTCCCGACTAGTTTACGAGCAGTACTTC	CASSSRLVYEQYF
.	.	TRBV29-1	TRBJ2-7	TGCAGCGTTGAAGAAGGGGCCGAGCAGTACTTC	CSVEEGAEQYF
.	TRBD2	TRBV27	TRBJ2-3	TGTGCCAGCAGTCGAGCTAGCGGGGGGCACCGGGCAGATACGCAGTATTTT	CASSRASGGHRADTQYF
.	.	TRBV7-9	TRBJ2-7	TGTGCCAGCAGCTTCTCGGGCTCGACCGAGCAGTACTTC	CASSFSGSTEQYF
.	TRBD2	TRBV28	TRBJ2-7	TGTGCCAGCAGCCCCCAAGGGGAGGGCTACGAGCAGTACTTC	CASSPQGEGYEQYF
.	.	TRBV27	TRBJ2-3	TGTGCCAGCAGTTTAATCGAGAGCACAGATACGCAGTATTTT	CASSLIESTDTQYF
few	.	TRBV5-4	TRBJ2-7	TGTGCCAGCAGCCATGGAACAGGCTCCTACGAGCAGTACTTC	CASSHGTGSYEQYF
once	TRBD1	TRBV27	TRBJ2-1	TGTGCCAGCAGTACCAACTTTCACAGGGGCTACAATGAGCAGTTCTTC	CASSTNFHRGYNEQFF
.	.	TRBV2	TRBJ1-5	TGTGCCAGCAGTGAACTGGTAACCGCAGGCAATCAGCCCCAGCATTTT	CASSELVTAGNQPQHF
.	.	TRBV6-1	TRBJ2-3	TGTGCCAGCAGTGAAGGGCAGGAGGCAGATACGCAGTATTTT	CASSEGQEADTQYF
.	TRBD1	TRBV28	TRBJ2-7	TGTGCCAGCAGTCACGACAGGGAAAAGTACTTC	CASSHDREKYF
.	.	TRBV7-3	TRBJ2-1	TGTGCCAGCAGCCCGACAGGTTCGAACTACAATGAGCAGTTCTTC	CASSPTGSNYNEQFF
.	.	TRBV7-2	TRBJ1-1	TGTGCCAGCAGCTTACTTGGCAGAGGGGGGGAGGGAGACACTGAAGCTTTCTTT	CASSLLGRGGEGDTEAFF
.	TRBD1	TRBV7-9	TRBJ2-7	TGTGCCAGCAGCCCGGTCCGGGACAGTGTCTACGAGCAGTACTTC	CASSPVRDSVYEQYF
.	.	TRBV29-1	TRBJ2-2	TGCAGCGTTGTAGGTACCGGGGAGCTGTTTTTT	CSVVGTGELFF
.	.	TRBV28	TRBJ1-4	TGTGCCAGCAGTTCAACCCTGGTTAACACCGGTAATGAAAAACTGTTTTTT	CASSSTLVNTGNEKLFF
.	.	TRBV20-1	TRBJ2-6	TGCAGTGCTTCTGGGGCCAACGTCCTGACTTTC	CSASGANVLTF
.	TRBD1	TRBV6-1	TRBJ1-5	TGTGCCAGCAGTGATAACCCGACAGGGGGAAATCAGCCCCAGCATTTT	CASSDNPTGGNQPQHF
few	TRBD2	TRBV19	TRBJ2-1	TGTGCCAGTAGTATTCTAGCGGGAGTGGAGCAGTTCTTC	CASSILAGVEQFF
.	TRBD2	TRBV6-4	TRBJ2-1	TGTGCCAGCAGTGACGCCTCTAGCGGACCCTACAATGAGCAGTTCTTC	CASSDASSGPYNEQFF
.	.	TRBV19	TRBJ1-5	TGTGCCAGTAGCCTAAGGGAGGCTAGCAATCAGCCCCAGCATTTT	CASSLREASNQPQHF
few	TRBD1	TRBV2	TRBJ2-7	TGTGCCAGCAGTGTAGGACAGGCGACTACCGAGCAGTACTTC	CASSVGQATTEQYF
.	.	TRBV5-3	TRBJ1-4	TGTGCCAGAAGCTTGGCCCGGGAGGAGTATACCACAACTAATGAAAAACTGTTTTTT	CARSLAREEYTTTNEKLFF
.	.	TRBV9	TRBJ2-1	TGTGCCAGCAGCATGCTCGACGGCGGTATAGATGAGCAGTTCTTC	CASSMLDGGIDEQFF
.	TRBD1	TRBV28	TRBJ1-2	TGTGCCAGCAGTCCCTTGACAGGGGAGGGAGGCTATGGCTACACCTTC	CASSPLTGEGGYGYTF
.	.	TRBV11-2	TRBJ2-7	TGTGCCAGCAGCTTAGGGGACACGGGTACCTACGAGCAGTACTTC	CASSLGDTGTYEQYF
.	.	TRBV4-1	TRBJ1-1	TGCGCCAGCAGCCAAGGACCCGAGGGCACTGAAGCTTTCTTT	CASSQGPEGTEAFF
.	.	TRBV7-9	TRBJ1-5	TGTGCCAGCAGCTCACAGGGAAGCAATCAGCCCCAGCATTTT	CASSSQGSNQPQHF
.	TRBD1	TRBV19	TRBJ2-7	TGTGCCAGTAGTATGACCGGGGGGACAGGGTTCTACGAGCAGTACTTC	CASSMTGGTGFYEQYF
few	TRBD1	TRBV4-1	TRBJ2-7	TGCGCCAGCAGCCAAGAACCGGGACAGGGTTTCTACGAGCAGTACTTC	CASSQEPGQGFYEQYF
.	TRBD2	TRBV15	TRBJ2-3	TGTGCCACCAGCGGACGACTAGCGGGGGGGGAGAAGGTTTGGGATGATACGCAGTATTTT	CATSGRLAGGEKVWDDTQYF
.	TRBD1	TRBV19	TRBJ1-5	TGTGCCACTACAACAGGGGATCAGCCCCAGCATTTT	CATTTGDQPQHF
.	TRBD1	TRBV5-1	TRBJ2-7	TGCGCCAGCAGCGACCGGACAGGGAGAGGCTACGAGCAGTACTTC	CASSDRTGRGYEQYF
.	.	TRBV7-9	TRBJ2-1	TGTGCCAGCAGCTACAGGGAAGGGAGATACAATGAGCAGTTCTTC	CASSYREGRYNEQFF
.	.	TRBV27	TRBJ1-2	TGTGCCAGCAGCTTATCTGGGGACTATGGCTACACCTTC	CASSLSGDYGYTF